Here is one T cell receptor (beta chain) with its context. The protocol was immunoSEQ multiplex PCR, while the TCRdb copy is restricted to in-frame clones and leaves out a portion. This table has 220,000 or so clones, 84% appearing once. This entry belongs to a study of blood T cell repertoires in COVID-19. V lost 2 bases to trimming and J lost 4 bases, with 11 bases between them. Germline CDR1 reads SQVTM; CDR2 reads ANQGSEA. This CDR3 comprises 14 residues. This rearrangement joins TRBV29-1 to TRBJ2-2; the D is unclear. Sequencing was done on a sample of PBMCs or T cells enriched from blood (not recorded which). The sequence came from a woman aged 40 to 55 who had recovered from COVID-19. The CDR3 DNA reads TGCAGCGTTGAATTCTCACAGCTCACCGGGGAGCTGTTTTTT. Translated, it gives CSVEFSQLTGELFF.